This T cell receptor (beta chain) came from a study of cytomegalovirus exposure and HLA in healthy donors. Overall study findings and caveats: The authors confirmed in vitro that a few CMV-associated chains were specific for CMV antigens.

Germline CDR1 SGHRS, CDR2 YFSETQ. The CDR3 loop spans 15 amino acids. V shed 7 bases, J shed 5 bases, and the junction held 10 bases outside the gene matches. A note on this clone: Antigen specificity is unknown.

Both 60 Vbeta primers and 13 Jbeta primers went into the PCR. The table came from immunoSEQ multiplex PCR; TCRdb's copy has only in-frame clones and leaves some out. Of 130,000 to 150,000 clones in the sample, 65% to 90% were seen once. The chain uses TRBV5-1 and TRBJ2-1, with 9 nucleotides matching TRBD2. Sequences were obtained from PBMCs. The receptor's source is a woman aged 25 to 39 in good health and CMV-seronegative. The CDR3 bases are TGCGCCAGCGGCAAGATGACTAGCGGCAACAATGAGCAGTTCTTC. This gives the protein CASGKMTSGNNEQFF.